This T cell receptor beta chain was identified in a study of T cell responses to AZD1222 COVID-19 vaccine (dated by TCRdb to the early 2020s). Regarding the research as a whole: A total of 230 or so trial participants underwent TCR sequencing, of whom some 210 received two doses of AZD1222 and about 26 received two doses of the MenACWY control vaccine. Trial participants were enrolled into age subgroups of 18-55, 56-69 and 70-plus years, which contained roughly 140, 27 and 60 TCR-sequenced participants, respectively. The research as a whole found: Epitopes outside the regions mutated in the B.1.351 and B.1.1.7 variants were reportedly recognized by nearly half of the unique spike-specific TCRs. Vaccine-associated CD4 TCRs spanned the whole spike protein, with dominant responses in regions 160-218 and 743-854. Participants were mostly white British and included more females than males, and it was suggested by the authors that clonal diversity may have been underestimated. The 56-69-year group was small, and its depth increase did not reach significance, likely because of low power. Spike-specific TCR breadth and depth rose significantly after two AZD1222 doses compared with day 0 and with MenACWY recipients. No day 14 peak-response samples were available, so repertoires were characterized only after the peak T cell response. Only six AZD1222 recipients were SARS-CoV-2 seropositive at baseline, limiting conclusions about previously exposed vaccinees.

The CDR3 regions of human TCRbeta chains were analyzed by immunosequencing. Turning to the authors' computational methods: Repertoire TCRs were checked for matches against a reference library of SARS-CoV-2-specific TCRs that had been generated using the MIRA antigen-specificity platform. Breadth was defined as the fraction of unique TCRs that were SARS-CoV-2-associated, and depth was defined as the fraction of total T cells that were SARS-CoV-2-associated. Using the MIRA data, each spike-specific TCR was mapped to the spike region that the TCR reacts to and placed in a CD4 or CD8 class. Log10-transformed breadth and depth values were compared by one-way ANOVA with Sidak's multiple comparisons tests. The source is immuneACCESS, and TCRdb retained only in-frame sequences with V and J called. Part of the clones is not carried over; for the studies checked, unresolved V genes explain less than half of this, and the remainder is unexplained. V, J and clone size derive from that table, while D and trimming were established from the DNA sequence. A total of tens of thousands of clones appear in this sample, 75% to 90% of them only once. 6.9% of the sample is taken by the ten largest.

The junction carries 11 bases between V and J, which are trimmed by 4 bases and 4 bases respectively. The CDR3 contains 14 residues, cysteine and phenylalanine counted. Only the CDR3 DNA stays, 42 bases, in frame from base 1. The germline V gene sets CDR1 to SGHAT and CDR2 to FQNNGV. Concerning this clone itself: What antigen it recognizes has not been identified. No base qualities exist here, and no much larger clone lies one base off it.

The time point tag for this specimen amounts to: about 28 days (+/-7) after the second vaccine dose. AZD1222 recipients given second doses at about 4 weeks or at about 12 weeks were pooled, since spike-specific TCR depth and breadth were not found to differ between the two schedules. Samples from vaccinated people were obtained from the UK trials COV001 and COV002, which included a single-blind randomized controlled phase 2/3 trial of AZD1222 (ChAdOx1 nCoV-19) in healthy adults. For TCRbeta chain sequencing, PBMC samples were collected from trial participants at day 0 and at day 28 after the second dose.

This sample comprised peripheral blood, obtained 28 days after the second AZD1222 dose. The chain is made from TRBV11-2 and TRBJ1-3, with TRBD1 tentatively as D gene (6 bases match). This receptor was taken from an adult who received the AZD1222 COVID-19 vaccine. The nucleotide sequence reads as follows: TGTGCCAGCAGCTCACAGGGTACGGGAAACACCATATATTTT. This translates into CASSSQGTGNTIYF. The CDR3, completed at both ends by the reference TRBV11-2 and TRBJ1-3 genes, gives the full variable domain EAGVAQSPRYKIIEKRQSVAFWCNPISGHATLYWYQQILGQGPKLLIQFQNNGVVDDSQLPKDRFSAERLKGVDSTLKIQPAKLEDSAVYLCASSSQGTGNTIYFGEGSWLTVV.